Following are 23 T cell receptor beta chains from one sample sequenced in a study of CD8+CD57+ T cells in acquired aplastic anemia (dated by TCRdb to 2016 to 2018). Patients chosen for sequencing had shown expansion of CD8+CD57+ cells by flow cytometry. The instrument was an Illumina HiSeq 2000. Profiling of TCR beta VDJ combinations and CDR3 sequences used genomic DNA as the template. TCRdb applied fastp at Q25 and MiXCR to the public reads, then kept only in-frame beta chains. Entries that share a CDR3 protein sequence are merged under the most common genes and DNA. Here the sample has 450,000 to 550,000 distinct CDR3 sequences; over 25% occur a single time. The top ten constitute roughly 0.89% of the sample. The sample was sorted CD4+, CD8+, or CD8+CD57+ T cells (not recorded which) from PBMCs. Receptors were obtained from a human donor with aplastic anemia.

The chain links TRBV5-5 to TRBJ1-5; 7 bases match TRBD1. V lost 4 bases, J lost 2 bases, and 6 bases stayed unmatched. Per germline, CDR1 SGHKS and CDR2 YYEKEE (reference sequence). This CDR3 is built from 15 residues. DNA of the CDR3: TGTGCCAGCAGCGGGGGACAGCCGGGCAATCAGCCCCAGCATTTT. It is translated as CASSGGQPGNQPQHF.

This clonotype was seen repeatedly, ten times or more. The gene calls are TRBV20-1 and TRBJ2-1; 7 bases are shared with TRBD1. CDR3 size: 14 residues. The germline V gene encodes CDR1 DFQATT and CDR2 SNEGSKA (reference sequence). Germline trimming cut 6 bases from V and 4 bases from J; bases unmatched to any gene: 9. DNA for the CDR3: TGCAGTGCCCGAGTGGGGACAGCGTACAATGAGCAGTTCTTC. This codes for CSARVGTAYNEQFF.

The table lists this clonotype with a few counts. This chain joins TRBV5-4 and TRBJ2-7, with 7 bases that match TRBD2. The CDR3 contains 16 residues. The V and J ends lost 1 base and 0 bases, in that order; junction bases with no gene match: 7. Germline V gene data show CDR1 as SGHNT and CDR2 as YYREEE (reference sequence). CDR3 region: CASSLRRGGASYEQYF. CDR3 in DNA: TGTGCCAGCAGCTTGCGGCGCGGGGGTGCCTCCTACGAGCAGTACTTC.

This clonotype appeared many times. V gene TRBV25-1 combines with J gene TRBJ2-5; TRBD2 aligns across 12 bases. V lost 2 bases, J lost 3 bases, and 7 bases stayed unmatched. Germline lookup yields CDR1 MGHDK and CDR2 SYGVNS. The CDR3 has 17 residues. The CDR3 loop is CASSEPPRLAGEETQYF. The CDR3 nucleotides read TGTGCCAGCAGTGAACCCCCCCGACTAGCGGGAGAAGAGACCCAGTACTTC.

This clonotype was found a few times. V gene TRBV7-9 combines with J gene TRBJ2-6, with D perhaps matching TRBD1 (5 bases). Looked up from germline, CDR1 is SEHNR and CDR2 is FQNEAQ (reference sequence). The CDR3 is made up of 17 amino acids. The V gene lost 5 bases and the J gene lost 1 base, with 15 bases spanning the gap. The CDR3 region is CASSRWSQGSGANVLTF. CDR3 DNA: TGTGCCAGCAGCCGTTGGAGTCAGGGATCTGGGGCCAACGTCCTGACTTTC.

This clonotype occurred many times. The V call is TRBV19, the J call TRBJ1-5; 7 nucleotides align to TRBD1. The germline V gene has CDR1 LNHDA and CDR2 SQIVND (reference sequence). The CDR3 has 13 residues. Germline trimming cut 6 bases from V and 3 bases from J; bases unmatched to any gene: 2. The CDR3: CASRGQANQPQHF. The CDR3 DNA sequence: TGTGCCAGTAGAGGACAGGCCAATCAGCCCCAGCATTTT.

This clonotype was seen at least ten times. The V call is TRBV20-1, the J call TRBJ1-6; D unclear. This CDR3 has 15 amino acids. V shed 2 bases and J shed 3 bases, with 11 bases lying between them. Per germline, CDR1 DFQATT and CDR2 SNEGSKA (reference sequence). The CDR3 coding sequence is TGCAGTGCTAGAAAGAGCTTGCTCTATAATTCACCCCTCCACTTT. Encoded protein: CSARKSLLYNSPLHF.

This clonotype was seen many times. The chain combines TRBV7-2 with TRBJ1-5; maybe TRBD1 (5 bases). The V end was cut by 1 base, the J end by 7 bases, with 8 bases between. Germline V gives CDR1 SGHTA, CDR2 FQGNSA. The CDR3 totals 13 residues. Here the CDR3 reads CASSLVGGQPQHF. The CDR3 DNA sequence: TGTGCCAGCAGCTTAGTCGGGGGACAGCCCCAGCATTTT. Drawing the rest from reference TRBV7-2 and TRBJ1-5, the complete variable domain is GAGVSQSPSNKVTEKGKDVELRCDPISGHTALYWYRQSLGQGLEFLIYFQGNSAPDKSGLPSDRFSAERTGGSVSTLTIQRTQQEDSAVYLCASSLVGGQPQHFGDGTRLSIL.

This clonotype was found a few times. This sequence joins TRBV19 and TRBJ1-5; 7 positions agree with TRBD1. Per germline, CDR1 LNHDA and CDR2 SQIVND (reference sequence). V lost 8 bases, J lost 3 bases, and 7 bases stayed unmatched. This CDR3 has 14 amino acids. Here the CDR3 DNA reads TGTGCCAGTTGGGACAGTACAGACAATCAGCCCCAGCATTTT. Translated: CASWDSTDNQPQHF.

The sample holds a few counts of this clonotype. J is TRBJ1-2 and V is TRBV30; TRBD1 matches at 9 bases. The CDR3 covers 12 residues. Trimming cost V 6 bases and J 7 bases; bases outside gene matches: 6. The germline V gene has CDR1 GTSNPN and CDR2 SVGIG (reference sequence). The CDR3 loop reads CACPDRGGGYTF. The CDR3 bases are TGTGCCTGCCCTGACAGGGGGGGTGGCTACACCTTC.

The CDR3 region is CASSPEWLTYNEQFF. As DNA, the CDR3 is TGTGCCAGCAGCCCCGAGTGGTTGACCTACAATGAGCAGTTCTTC. This sequence joins TRBV3-1 and TRBJ2-1; D call uncertain. The V end was cut by 4 bases, the J end by 2 bases, with 12 bases between. Germline V gene sequence: CDR1 LGHDT, CDR2 YNNKEL (reference sequence). CDR3 length: 15 residues.

With regard to this clonotype: This may come from a read error, since a much larger clone is one base off. The gene calls are TRBV7-8 and TRBJ2-7, with D perhaps given as TRBD1 or TRBD2 (5 bases each). The germline V gene encodes CDR1 SGHVS and CDR2 FQNEAQ. Trimming shortened V by 2 bases and J by 2 bases, and 7 bases separated the two germline ends. The CDR3 sequence is 13 residues long. The CDR3 DNA is TGTGCCAGCAGCTTACGGGGCCCCTACGAGCAGTACTTC. It yields the protein CASSLRGPYEQYF.

This CDR3 is CASSTETGSNQPQHF. DNA of the CDR3: TGTGCCAGTAGTACAGAAACAGGGTCAAATCAGCCCCAGCATTTT. The chain combines TRBV19 with TRBJ1-5, with D perhaps matching TRBD1 (6 bases). Germline CDR1 reads LNHDA; CDR2 reads SQIVND (reference sequence). This CDR3 has 15 amino acids. V was pared by 4 bases and J by 4 bases, with 14 bases between.

Points on this clonotype: A much bigger clone sits one base away, suggesting this may be a read error. This rearrangement joins TRBV10-3 to TRBJ1-1, with D possibly matching TRBD1 (5 bases). Germline V gene lookup returns CDR1 ENHRY and CDR2 SYGVKD. Trimming took 6 bases from V and 0 from J, leaving 11 bases between them. This CDR3 comprises 14 residues. CDR3 sequence reads: CAIRRTGVNTEAFF. The CDR3 nucleotides read TGTGCCATCAGACGGACGGGGGTGAACACTGAAGCTTTCTTT.

In its sample, this clonotype was seen once. This is likely a read error, given that the CDR3 carries no conserved phenylalanine or tryptophan at its end. The V call is TRBV20-1, the J call TRBJ2-7; a possible D gene is TRBD2 (6 bases). Trimming shortened V by 0 bases and J by 2 bases, and 14 bases separated the two germline ends. From germline, CDR1 is DFQATT and CDR2 SNEGSKA (reference sequence). The CDR3 covers 15 residues. Here the CDR3 reads CSARDPRGRTYEQYS. The CDR3 DNA is TGCAGTGCTAGAGATCCCCGGGGGAGGACCTACGAGCAGTACTCC.

A few counts support this clonotype. The junction and the germline gene differ at one end; a read error may be behind it. The chain uses TRBV24-1 and TRBJ2-7; D not resolved. The CDR3 spans 15 residues. CDR1 is KGHDR and CDR2 is SFDVKD in the germline V gene. In DNA form, the CDR3 reads TGTGCCAGCAGTTACTCCCCCCCGGGTAACTACGAGCAGTACTTC. Amino acids: CASSYSPPGNYEQYF.

This clonotype showed up many times. The V gene is TRBV5-1, the J gene TRBJ1-3, with D unclear. V shed 3 bases and J shed 3 bases, with 7 bases lying between them. The CDR3 totals 13 residues. Germline assignment: CDR1 SGHRS and CDR2 YFSETQ. DNA for the CDR3: TGCGCCAGCAGCTCGGACTTTGGAAACACCATATATTTT. Translation gives CASSSDFGNTIYF.

This clonotype was detected ten times or more. This rearrangement joins TRBV2 to TRBJ2-1, with 15 bases that match TRBD2. V was pared by 7 bases and J by 9 bases, with 7 bases of the junction left unmatched. CDR1 is SNHLY and CDR2 is FYNNEI in the germline V gene. This CDR3 contains 15 residues. CDR3 DNA sequence: TGTGCCAGCAAGGTCCCGGGACTAGCGGGGGGTGAGCAGTTCTTC. It encodes CASKVPGLAGGEQFF.

This clonotype showed up just a few times. This chain links TRBV20-1 with TRBJ1-6; 9 positions match TRBD1. Germline CDR1 is DFQATT and CDR2 is SNEGSKA (reference sequence). CDR3 size: 15 residues. V trimming: 4 bases; J trimming: 12 bases; junction bases outside the gene matches: 13. CDR3 protein: CSAKFPGQGDLPLHF. The CDR3 DNA follows: TGCAGTGCTAAATTCCCGGGACAGGGAGATTTACCCCTCCACTTT.

Ten or more counts support this clonotype. This chain links TRBV19 with TRBJ2-3; D unresolved. This CDR3 is built from 15 residues. Germline CDR1 and CDR2: LNHDA and SQIVND (reference sequence). V was cut by 5 bases and J by 1 base, with 13 bases left in between. The CDR3 spells CASSPWTPGTDTQYF. CDR3 bases: TGTGCCAGTAGTCCTTGGACCCCTGGCACAGATACGCAGTATTTT.

Points on this clonotype: Given a much more abundant clone one base away, this may be a read error. Here the CDR3 DNA reads TGCAGTGCTAGTCGGACTAATGGGGATGGCTGCACCTTC. Its translation: CSASRTNGDGCTF. The chain has TRBV20-1 and TRBJ1-2; the D is unclear. The CDR3 contains 13 residues. CDR1 is DFQATT, CDR2 SNEGSKA, per germline (reference sequence).

CDR3 loop: CASSPKGGVEAFF. Here the CDR3 DNA reads TGTGCCAGCAGCCCAAAAGGGGGGGTTGAAGCTTTCTTT. V is TRBV6-1 and J is TRBJ1-1, with D perhaps matching TRBD1 (6 bases). Deletions cut 6 bases from V and 7 bases from J, with 15 bases between. Germline loops: CDR1 MNHNS, CDR2 SASEGT. The CDR3 spans 13 residues.

This clonotype was counted once. The chain recombines TRBV25-1 with TRBJ1-2, with TRBD1 as a possible D gene (6 bases). CDR3 length: 15 residues. In germline, CDR1 is MGHDK, CDR2 SYGVNS. Trimming pared 5 bases from V and 2 bases from J, leaving 15 bases between. The CDR3 spells CASSRPSRGNYGYTF. CDR3 in DNA: TGTGCCAGCAGTAGACCCTCCAGGGGAAACTATGGCTACACCTTC.